The 24 T cell receptor beta chains in this list originate from one sample, sequenced in a study of blood T cell repertoires in COVID-19. Assay: immunoSEQ multiplex PCR; the TCRdb copy retains only in-frame clones and omits some. The table shows approximately 200,000 clones, with 88% occurring only once. Sequencing was carried out using peripheral blood. The receptors originated from a man between 18 and 35 years old with active or convalescent COVID-19.

This clone was seen just once. The genes are TRBV15 and TRBJ2-3; 9 bases line up with TRBD1. The CDR3 totals 14 residues. With 5 bases clipped from V and 6 bases from J, the junction kept 6 bases outside the gene matches. CDR1 is LNHNV and CDR2 is YYDKDF in the germline V gene (reference sequence). CDR3 sequence (DNA): TGTGCCACCAGCGGGACAGGGAAAGGGGATACGCAGTATTTT. Amino acids: CATSGTGKGDTQYF.

The gene calls are TRBV27 and TRBJ2-7; D might be TRBD2 (6 bases). V lost 2 bases and J lost 4, with 15 bases in between. Germline V CDR1 and CDR2: MNHEY, SMNVEV (reference sequence). CDR3 length: 15 residues. The CDR3 spells CASSLRGNGRYEQYF. Written as DNA, the CDR3 is TGTGCCAGCAGTTTACGGGGGAACGGGAGATACGAGCAGTACTTC.

The V call is TRBV5-5, the J call TRBJ2-7, with D tentatively TRBD2 (5 bases). Germline V gene data show CDR1 as SGHKS and CDR2 as YYEKEE (reference sequence). This CDR3 has 14 residues. V lost 3 bases, J lost 6 bases, and 16 bases lay in between. CDR3 in DNA: TGTGCCAGCAGCTCACTTAGCGAGGTGGGCGAGCAGTACTTC. Its translation: CASSSLSEVGEQYF. Combining the CDR3 with reference TRBV5-5 and TRBJ2-7 gives the whole variable domain DAGVTQSPTHLIKTRGQQVTLRCSPISGHKSVSWYQQVLGQGPQFIFQYYEKEERGRGNFPDRFSARQFPNYSSELNVNALLLGDSALYLCASSSLSEVGEQYFGPGTRLTVT.

The CDR3 DNA follows: TGTGCCAGCGCCGCTAGCGGGAGTAATCCGGATACGCAGTATTTT. It is translated as CASAASGSNPDTQYF. The chain has TRBV9 and TRBJ2-3, with TRBD2 identical over 10 bases. Germline V lookup: CDR1 SGDLS, CDR2 YYNGEE. J lost 6 bases, V lost 7 bases, and 11 bases had no gene match. This CDR3 has 15 residues.

The gene calls are TRBV7-2 and TRBJ1-2, with a possible D match to TRBD1 (6 bases). V gave up 5 bases and J gave up 4 bases, with 17 bases separating them. The V gene's germline CDR1 is SGHTA and CDR2 FQGNSA. This CDR3 spans 15 amino acids. In DNA, the CDR3 is TGTGCCAGCAGCCTCCAGACAGGAGATCTCTATGGCTACACCTTC. Translated, it gives CASSLQTGDLYGYTF.

As regards this clone: At one boundary the junction diverges from the germline segment, which might be a read error. The rearrangement links TRBV11-2 to TRBJ2-7, with D perhaps TRBD1 (7 bases). There are 11 residues in the CDR3. Germline CDR1 is SGHAT and CDR2 is FQNNGV. CDR3 residues: CASAGPGTDGF. The CDR3 DNA reads TGTGCCAGCGCGGGGCCCGGGACAGACGGCTTC. Based on the CDR3 plus reference TRBV11-2 and TRBJ2-7, the full variable domain is EAGVAQSPRYKIIEKRQSVAFWCNPISGHATLYWYQQILGQGPKLLIQFQNNGVVDDSQLPKDRFSAERLKGVDSTLKIQPAKLEDSAVYLCASAGPGTDGFGPGTRLTVT.

The chain is built from TRBV5-8 and TRBJ2-7; TRBD1 matches 7 bases. Trimming at V came to 3 bases and at J to 3 bases, leaving 6 bases not matched to a gene. The CDR3 is 14 amino acids. Per the germline V gene, CDR1 is SGHTS and CDR2 is YDEGEE. The CDR3 spells CASSSRDRYYEQYF. For the CDR3, the DNA is TGTGCCAGCAGCTCCCGGGACAGATACTACGAGCAGTACTTC.

The genes are TRBV4-2 and TRBJ2-2, with a tentative D call TRBD1 (5 bases). The germline V gene has CDR1 LGHNA and CDR2 YNFKEQ. This CDR3 comprises 16 residues. Trimming shortened V by 0 bases and J by 6 bases, and 14 bases separated the two germline ends. As DNA, the CDR3 is TGTGCCAGCAGCCAAGAAGGACACCCGGGCGCCGGGGAGCTGTTTTTT. It specifies CASSQEGHPGAGELFF.

This clone was detected once. The V call is TRBV19, the J call TRBJ2-5; 10 positions match TRBD2. V dropped 5 bases and J dropped 6; count of bases not matched to a gene: 12. The germline CDR1 and CDR2 sequences are LNHDA and SQIVND (reference sequence). There are 16 residues in the CDR3. CDR3 bases: TGTGCCAGTAGTCATGGGGTAGCGGGAGGACAAAAGACCCAGTACTTC. Its protein product is CASSHGVAGGQKTQYF.

The chain joins TRBV7-6 to TRBJ1-1; D unclear. Per the germline V gene, CDR1 is SGHVS and CDR2 is FNYEAQ. This CDR3 spans 14 amino acids. V dropped 0 bases and J dropped 2 bases, with 7 bases sitting between them. Here the CDR3 DNA reads TGTGCCAGCAGCTTAGCAAGCAAAAACACTGAAGCTTTCTTT. This codes for CASSLASKNTEAFF. Filled out from reference TRBV7-6 and TRBJ1-1, the complete variable domain reads GAGVSQSPRYKVTKRGQDVALRCDPISGHVSLYWYRQALGQGPEFLTYFNYEAQQDKSGLPNDRFSAERPEGSISTLTIQRTEQRDSAMYRCASSLASKNTEAFFGQGTRLTVV.

CDR3 amino acids: CATGDSNYGYTF. CDR3 in DNA: TGTGCCACAGGGGATTCTAACTATGGCTACACCTTC. The chain is built from TRBV10-3 and TRBJ1-2; D is perhaps TRBD1 (6 bases). The ends were cut back, 10 bases at V and 0 bases at J, with 9 bases in the middle. The germline gives CDR1 ENHRY, CDR2 SYGVKD. The CDR3 runs to 12 residues.

The CDR3 here is CASSYRPSGTSGRDTQYF. The CDR3 DNA reads TGTGCCAGCAGTTACCGTCCCTCCGGGACTAGCGGGAGAGATACGCAGTATTTT. The chain links TRBV6-2 or TRBV6-3 to TRBJ2-3; 14 nucleotides line up with TRBD2. Germline trimming cut 2 bases from V and 5 bases from J; bases unmatched to any gene: 9. There are 18 residues in the CDR3. The V gene's germline CDR1 is MNHEY and CDR2 SVGEGT.

The V and J genes are TRBV28 and TRBJ1-6; tentative D call: TRBD1 (6 bases). Looked up from germline, CDR1 is MDHEN and CDR2 is SYDVKM. V was clipped by 4 bases and J by 7 bases, with 14 bases between them. This CDR3 has 15 residues. CDR3 nucleotide sequence: TGTGCCAGCAGTTCCCCAACAGGGAAGAATTCACCCCTCCACTTT. Its protein is CASSSPTGKNSPLHF.

About this clone: An end of the junction differs from the germline gene, which may be a read error. This chain connects TRBV7-2 to TRBJ2-3, with D unresolved. The CDR3 is made up of 13 amino acids. CDR1 SGHTA and CDR2 FQGNSA come from the germline V gene. CDR3 sequence: CASSSLSVSPLSF. The CDR3 DNA is TGTGCCAGCAGCTCCCTCAGCGTTTCCCCCCTATCTTTT.

A single count supports this clone. The chain uses TRBV9 and TRBJ1-2; TRBD1 matches 7 bases. The CDR3 contains 12 residues. J gave up 8 bases and V 4 bases, and 5 bases lay outside the gene matches. In germline, CDR1 is SGDLS, CDR2 YYNGEE. CDR3 region: CASSRTGEGYTF. CDR3 bases: TGTGCCAGCAGCCGAACAGGGGAAGGCTACACCTTC.

The J gene is TRBJ2-2, the V gene TRBV7-8; TRBD2 aligns across 7 bases. The CDR3 is 19 residues long. Germline-derived CDR1 and CDR2 are SGHVS and FQNEAQ. Germline trimming cut 0 bases from V and 2 bases from J; bases unmatched to any gene: 12. The CDR3 nucleotides read TGTGCCAGCAGCTTAGCCAATGGTCCGGGACTAACTAACACCGGGGAGCTGTTTTTT. The encoded protein is CASSLANGPGLTNTGELFF.

The genes are TRBV9 and TRBJ2-3; 10 bases match TRBD2. The ends lost 4 bases at V and 1 base at J; junction bases unmatched: 6. Looked up from germline, CDR1 is SGDLS and CDR2 is YYNGEE. The CDR3 contains 16 residues. CDR3 nucleotides: TGTGCCAGCAGCAGCCGAGGACTAGCGGGCACAGATACGCAGTATTTT. Its protein product is CASSSRGLAGTDTQYF.

The chain uses TRBV4-1 and TRBJ1-1; unclear D gene. Germline CDR1 reads MGHRA; CDR2 reads YSYEKL. V was cut by 8 bases and J by 3 bases, with 4 bases left in between. The CDR3 sequence is 10 residues long. The CDR3 DNA is TGCGCCAGCGGAGACACTGAAGCTTTCTTT. Its translation is CASGDTEAFF.

V usage is TRBV10-3 and J usage is TRBJ1-1; 7 bases are a match to TRBD1. V was pared by 0 bases and J by 9 bases, with 7 bases of the junction left unmatched. The CDR3 consists of 14 residues. Germline assignment: CDR1 ENHRY and CDR2 SYGVKD. In DNA, the CDR3 is TGTGCCATCAGTGAGTCGACAGGGTCCTTTAAAGCTTTCTTT. Translating it yields CAISESTGSFKAFF.

In its sample, this clone was seen once. The chain combines TRBV25-1 with TRBJ1-4; unclear D gene. The V and J ends lost 1 base and 5 bases respectively, with 14 bases between them. This CDR3 comprises 16 residues. Germline V CDR1 and CDR2: MGHDK, SYGVNS. In nucleotides, the CDR3 is TGTGCCAGCAGTGAATCGTTAGGCGGGTGGAATGAAAAACTGTTTTTT. Translation: CASSESLGGWNEKLFF.

The chain employs TRBV30 and TRBJ2-7; TRBD2 might be the D (6 bases). The CDR3 runs to 13 residues. Germline values: CDR1 GTSNPN, CDR2 SVGIG (reference sequence). Trimming removed 3 bases from V and 5 bases from J, with 14 bases in between. CDR3 region: CAWREGSRHEQYF. In nucleotides, the CDR3 is TGTGCCTGGAGGGAGGGATCTCGGCACGAGCAGTACTTC.

This chain joins TRBV3-1 (or the pseudogene TRBV3-2) and TRBJ2-1; 11 bases align to TRBD2. V trimming: 1 base; J trimming: 9 bases; junction bases outside the gene matches: 11. CDR3 length: 17 amino acids. Germline V CDR1 and CDR2: LGHDT, YNNKEL (reference sequence). The CDR3 spells CASSQVSSGRAYSEQFF. CDR3 DNA sequence: TGTGCCAGCAGCCAAGTTAGTAGCGGGAGGGCATATAGTGAGCAGTTCTTC.

The gene calls are TRBV5-8 and TRBJ2-6; D is possibly TRBD1 (6 bases). Trimming removed 10 bases at V and 2 bases at J, with 13 bases between. The germline V gene encodes CDR1 SGHTS and CDR2 YDEGEE. This CDR3 is built from 14 residues. The CDR3 DNA reads TGTGCCCTTCAAGAGGGGGCTGGGGCCAACGTCCTGACTTTC. It is translated as CALQEGAGANVLTF.

J is TRBJ2-7 and V is TRBV27; 7 positions match TRBD1. V dropped 4 bases and J dropped 3; count of bases not matched to a gene: 9. The CDR3 spans 15 residues. CDR1 and CDR2 (germline): MNHEY, SMNVEV (reference sequence). The CDR3 DNA reads as TGTGCCAGCAGTTCAGACAGGGTTCGCGACTACGAGCAGTACTTC. Translation gives CASSSDRVRDYEQYF.